This is a list of T cell receptor beta chains from one sample in a study of blood T cell repertoires in COVID-19. Assay: immunoSEQ multiplex PCR; the TCRdb copy retains only in-frame clones and omits some. This table holds about 170,000 clones, roughly four fifths found once. Input material: peripheral blood. The receptors were sampled from a man in his 70s with active or convalescent COVID-19. CDR3s include the opening cysteine and the closing phenylalanine or tryptophan. The D gene is left open where the match is weak. The listing skips clone size in some rows; elsewhere it reads once, few, many or a size class.

v_gene,j_gene,d_gene,abundance,CDR3nt,CDR3aa
TRBV7-8,TRBJ1-5,NA,NA,TGTGCCAGCAGCTTAGGAGGACAGCAGGAGCATCAGCCCCAGCATTTT,CASSLGGQQEHQPQHF
TRBV18,TRBJ1-2,TRBD1,few,TGTGCCAGCTCACCTTCGGACAGGGCTGGGAGCTATGGCTACACCTTC,CASSPSDRAGSYGYTF
TRBV5-1,TRBJ2-7,TRBD1,NA,TGCGCCAGCAGCTTGTGGACAGGGAAAATGGATTACGAGCAGTACTTC,CASSLWTGKMDYEQYF
TRBV7-9,TRBJ1-5,TRBD1,few,TGTGCCAGCAGCACCCTGACAGGGCCGTTCAGCAATCAGCCCCAGCATTTT,CASSTLTGPFSNQPQHF
TRBV7-2,TRBJ2-2,NA,NA,TGTGCCAGCAGCTTAGCCGTGCTAAGGGGCACCGGGGAGCTGTTTTTT,CASSLAVLRGTGELFF
TRBV7-9,TRBJ1-2,NA,NA,TGTGCCAGCAGCTTAAGGTCCAGGTCCGAAGGCTACACCTTC,CASSLRSRSEGYTF
TRBV7-8,TRBJ2-1,TRBD1,NA,TGTGCCAGCAGCCCCCGGGACAGGGGGATGTACAATGAGCAGTTCTTC,CASSPRDRGMYNEQFF
TRBV6-5,TRBJ1-1,NA,NA,TGTGCCAGCACGGGGAGGACTGAAGCTTTCTTT,CASTGRTEAFF
TRBV7-3,TRBJ2-3,TRBD1,once,TGTGCCAGCAGCGGGACAGGGAGCACAGATACGCAGTATTTT,CASSGTGSTDTQYF
TRBV2,TRBJ2-7,TRBD1,NA,TGTGCCAGCAGTGAAAGGGACAGTGCCTTTATCTACGAGCAGTACTTC,CASSERDSAFIYEQYF
TRBV19,TRBJ1-4,TRBD1,NA,TGTGCCAAAACACCCCCGGGACAGGGTAATGAAAAACTGTTTTTT,CAKTPPGQGNEKLFF
TRBV19,TRBJ1-5,NA,NA,TGTGCCAGTAGGGGGGGGAAGGGAGGTTATAGCAATCAGCCCCAGCATTTT,CASRGGKGGYSNQPQHF
TRBV7-2,TRBJ2-3,TRBD2,NA,TGTGCCAGCAGCTTTTCCCGACTAGCGGGCGGCACAGATACGCAGTATTTT,CASSFSRLAGGTDTQYF
TRBV5-6,TRBJ2-7,TRBD1,NA,TGTGCCAGCAGCTTGGCCCAGGGGGTCTCCTACGAGCAGTACTTC,CASSLAQGVSYEQYF